This TCR beta chain was identified in a study of T cell repertoires in cytomegalovirus infection. Whole-study findings and limits: Clonotypes of TCR beta that were HLA-C-restricted and CMV-specific dominated the ex vivo response.

TCRdb re-called the reads with MiXCR, one entry per CDR3 protein. The sample includes roughly 720,000 distinct CDR3 sequences, roughly 35% of them seen just once. Germline assignment: CDR1 SSHAT and CDR2 FNYEAQ (reference sequence). The CDR3 has 13 residues. Concerning this clonotype: The antigen is unknown. A read error may account for a junction end that differs from germline.

Sequencing used PBMCs. The V and J genes are TRBV7-7 and TRBJ2-2; perhaps TRBD2 as D (5 bases). The TCR comes from a human donor in good health (CMV status not recorded). Some clones in this sample may be carry-over from other donors' samples. The CDR3 coding sequence is TGTGCTAGCAGCCGCCACGAGGGAGGGGAGCTGTTTTTT. Translation: CASSRHEGGELFF.